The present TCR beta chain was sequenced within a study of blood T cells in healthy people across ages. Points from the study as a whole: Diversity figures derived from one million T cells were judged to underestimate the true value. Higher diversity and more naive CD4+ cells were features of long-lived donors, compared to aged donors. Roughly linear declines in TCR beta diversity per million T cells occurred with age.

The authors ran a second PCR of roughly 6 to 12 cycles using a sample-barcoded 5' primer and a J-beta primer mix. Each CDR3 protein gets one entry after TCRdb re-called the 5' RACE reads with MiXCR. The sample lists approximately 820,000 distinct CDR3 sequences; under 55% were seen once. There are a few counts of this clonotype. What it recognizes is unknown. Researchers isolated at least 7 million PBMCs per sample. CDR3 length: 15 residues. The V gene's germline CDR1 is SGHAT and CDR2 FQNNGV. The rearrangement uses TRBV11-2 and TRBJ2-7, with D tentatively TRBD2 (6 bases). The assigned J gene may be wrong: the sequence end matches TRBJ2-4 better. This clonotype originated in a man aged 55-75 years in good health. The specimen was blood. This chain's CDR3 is CASSLDYGTLSIQYF. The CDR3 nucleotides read TGTGCCAGCAGCTTAGATTACGGGACTCTTAGCATTCAGTACTTC.